Listed here are 9 T cell receptor beta chains from one sample, sequenced in a study of control samples from healthy donors and cancer patients (dated by TCRdb to 2019 to 2021). Library creation used the immunoSEQ multiplex PCR assay. TCRdb carries this immuneACCESS record with in-frame sequences only. Its versions omit some clonotypes, under half of them owing to an unresolved V gene in the studies checked, with the rest unexplained. The sample records more than 85,000 clones, over 75% of which are singletons. Roughly 3.5% of the sample is in the top ten clones. The sample consisted of PBMCs. These TCRs come from a woman aged 55-69 years with lung cancer.

The V and J genes are TRBV2 and TRBJ2-7; D possibly corresponds to TRBD1 (6 bases). This CDR3 region has 14 residues. The V gene's germline CDR1 is SNHLY and CDR2 FYNNEI. Trimming removed 5 bases at V and 2 bases at J, with 13 bases between. CDR3 region: CASSFYRDTYEQYF. The CDR3 nucleotides are TGTGCCAGCAGTTTCTACAGGGACACCTACGAGCAGTACTTC.

This chain connects TRBV18 to TRBJ1-2; D is undetermined. Trimming pared 0 bases from V and 2 bases from J, leaving 7 bases between. CDR3 length: 14 amino acids. CDR1 and CDR2 (germline): KGHSH, LQKENI. The chain's CDR3 is CASSPPLENYGYTF. CDR3 coding DNA: TGTGCCAGCTCACCACCATTAGAGAACTATGGCTACACCTTC. Drawing the rest from reference TRBV18 and TRBJ1-2, the complete variable domain is NAGVMQNPRHLVRRRGQEARLRCSPMKGHSHVYWYRQLPEEGLKFMVYLQKENIIDESGMPKERFSAEFPKEGPSILRIQQVVRGDSAAYFCASSPPLENYGYTFGSGTRLTVV.

The genes are TRBV5-1 and TRBJ2-2; D possibly corresponds to TRBD2 (6 bases). The germline gives CDR1 SGHRS, CDR2 YFSETQ. Trimming took 2 bases from V and 0 from J, leaving 23 bases between them. The CDR3 runs 20 residues. The CDR3 sequence: CASSFSGLATQRSNTGELFF. CDR3 nucleotide sequence: TGCGCCAGCAGCTTTTCCGGGCTAGCGACCCAGCGTTCGAACACCGGGGAGCTGTTTTTT.

This chain links TRBV3-1 (or the pseudogene TRBV3-2) with TRBJ2-3; D gene ambiguous. Germline V gene data show CDR1 as LGHDT and CDR2 as YNNKEL (reference sequence). The CDR3 has 16 amino acids. The germline V and J ends were trimmed by 1 base and 2 bases, with 13 bases remaining between them. The DNA of the CDR3 is TGTGCCAGCAGCCAAGGGGCTTCGGAATTCACAGATACGCAGTATTTT. Protein: CASSQGASEFTDTQYF.

The V call is TRBV7-9, the J call TRBJ1-1; D possibly corresponds to TRBD1 (6 bases). The CDR3 is 14 residues long. Germline lookup yields CDR1 SEHNR and CDR2 FQNEAQ (reference sequence). Deletions cut 4 bases from V and 3 bases from J, with 12 bases between. CDR3 nucleotide sequence: TGTGCCAGCAGCTGGGGGGCGCGGGACACTGAAGCTTTCTTT. This gives the protein CASSWGARDTEAFF. Combining the CDR3 with reference TRBV7-9 and TRBJ1-1 gives the whole variable domain DTGVSQNPRHKITKRGQNVTFRCDPISEHNRLYWYRQTLGQGPEFLTYFQNEAQLEKSRLLSDRFSAERPKGSFSTLEIQRTEQGDSAMYLCASSWGARDTEAFFGQGTRLTVV.

This sequence joins TRBV7-2 and TRBJ2-7, with 7 bases aligning to TRBD2. Trimming at V came to 6 bases and at J to 3 bases, leaving 5 bases not matched to a gene. The CDR3 runs 13 residues. CDR1 and CDR2 (germline): SGHTA, FQGNSA. The CDR3: CASRRAGDYEQYF. The CDR3 DNA reads TGTGCCAGCAGACGGGCGGGGGACTACGAGCAGTACTTC.

This clone has only a few counts. V is TRBV7-2 and J is TRBJ2-1, with 7 bases matching TRBD2. Trimming cost V 6 bases and J 6 bases; bases outside gene matches: 11. The CDR3 is 15 residues long. The germline V gene encodes CDR1 SGHTA and CDR2 FQGNSA. The CDR3 region has the DNA TGTGCCAGCAGGGGGGAACTAGCGCGATCCAATGAGCAGTTCTTC. This codes for CASRGELARSNEQFF.

This sequence joins TRBV6-5 and TRBJ1-6, with TRBD1 matching over 9 bases. Germline lookup yields CDR1 MNHEY and CDR2 SVGAGI. Trimming removed 1 base from V and 9 bases from J; junction bases left unmatched: 7. The CDR3 runs to 16 residues. DNA of the CDR3: TGTGCCAGCAGTTACTTCATCCCGGGACAGGGTTCACCCCTCCACTTT. Its protein product is CASSYFIPGQGSPLHF.

V is TRBV3-1 (or the pseudogene TRBV3-2) and J is TRBJ1-1, with D uncertain. V was cut by 0 bases and J by 6 bases, with 11 bases left in between. The CDR3 totals 14 residues. The germline V gene has CDR1 LGHDT and CDR2 YNNKEL (reference sequence). As DNA, the CDR3 is TGTGCCAGCAGCCAAGAGACGAGATTTTCTGAAGCTTTCTTT. As protein: CASSQETRFSEAFF.